The rows below give T cell receptor beta chains drawn from one sample of a study of early T cells in non-severe SARS-CoV-2 infection. One entry per CDR3 protein results from TCRdb running MiXCR on the 5' RACE reads. The sample includes more than 90,000 distinct CDR3 sequences, about 12% of them seen just once. The source material was whole blood. Receptors were obtained from an adult who was a healthcare worker with PCR-confirmed SARS-CoV-2 infection or an uninfected control (not recorded which). Both conserved end residues are part of each CDR3.

TRBV6-1	TRBJ2-7	CASTRTANTYEQYF
TRBV4-3	TRBJ2-5	CASSQGRGRAQETQYF
TRBV12-3/TRBV12-4	TRBJ2-7	CASSTGLPYEQYF
TRBV29-1	TRBJ1-4	CSVGTYNEKLFF
TRBV6-6	TRBJ1-5	CASSPDRRNQPQHF
TRBV29-1	TRBJ2-1	CSVLGPRGEFFNEQFF
TRBV6-5	TRBJ2-2	CGAGGPTGELFF
TRBV7-9	TRBJ2-3	CASSSDRDTDTQYF
TRBV11-2	TRBJ2-3	CASSSGGADTQYF
TRBV13	TRBJ1-2	CASSTRQGRGYTF
TRBV7-9	TRBJ1-6	CASSLRAGGSPLHF
TRBV20-1	TRBJ2-7	CSARDQELSEQYF
TRBV20-1	TRBJ1-1	CSARDGSTEAFF
TRBV6-6	TRBJ1-2	CASSSLGRGLLGYTF
TRBV4-1	TRBJ2-5	CASSQSDSRETQYF
TRBV6-6	TRBJ1-2	CASSYRDTLYGYTF
TRBV7-8	TRBJ2-5	CASSLAYRPQETQYF
TRBV12-3/TRBV12-4	TRBJ1-5	CASRGTGSLSNQPQHF
TRBV6-2/TRBV6-3	TRBJ1-1	CASSGQMNTEAFF
TRBV7-2	TRBJ2-2	CASSPRKGTLFF
TRBV5-6	TRBJ1-1	CASSLPGNPMNTEAFF
TRBV4-2	TRBJ1-2	CASSQRQGRLHGYTF
TRBV7-8	TRBJ1-6	CASSTNPGVASSPLHF
TRBV7-9	TRBJ2-1	CASSLLGGRFNEQFF
TRBV12-3/TRBV12-4	TRBJ2-2	CASTKDSNTGELFF
TRBV28	TRBJ1-2	CAIEDRGPNGYTF
TRBV20-1	TRBJ2-5	CSARLSTAQYF
TRBV28	TRBJ2-3	CASSLDRGFTDTQYF
TRBV7-2	TRBJ2-5	CASSLIVGSEETQYF
TRBV20-1	TRBJ2-7	CSARLREEQYF
TRBV29-1	TRBJ1-1	CSAAWRENTEAFF
TRBV11-2	TRBJ2-7	CASSFPSGGSYEQYF
TRBV24-1	TRBJ2-5	CATSLQTARGETQYF
TRBV28	TRBJ2-3	CASSLRAERGGLNTQYF
TRBV20-1	TRBJ2-7	CSARGELRAYEQYF
TRBV5-4	TRBJ2-5	CASSFWGGRRETQYF
TRBV28	TRBJ1-2	CASRQRQVQYGYTF
TRBV6-6	TRBJ2-1	CASSSTGGSYNEQFF
TRBV4-1	TRBJ2-3	CASSPGTGVRSTDTQYF
TRBV28	TRBJ2-5	CASSLRSTGETQYF
TRBV27	TRBJ2-3	CASSLSDRADTQYF
TRBV10-2	TRBJ1-1	CASSDRGTEAFF
TRBV5-1	TRBJ1-2	CASSLAEGQGSWGYTF
TRBV29-1	TRBJ1-1	CSARGSTEAFF
TRBV28	TRBJ2-5	CATRDSALLQETQYF
TRBV6-5	TRBJ2-3	CASRNSGASTDTQYF
TRBV7-9	TRBJ2-2	CASSLAANTGELFF
TRBV15	TRBJ1-1	CATSRGSGRSSRAEAFF
TRBV5-6	TRBJ1-1	CASSLTPQGRDTEAFF
TRBV28	TRBJ2-1	CASRDRTANEQFF
TRBV2	TRBJ2-3	CASSDPASGGADTQYF
TRBV27	TRBJ2-6	CASSPLAGALSGANVLTF
TRBV6-5	TRBJ2-1	CASSYSRRNEQFF
TRBV7-8	TRBJ1-2	CASSLTGEWGYTF
TRBV5-6	TRBJ2-1	CASSPPGTGAYNEQFF
TRBV2	TRBJ1-2	CAGDRGDYGYTF
TRBV27	TRBJ2-7	CASSLGRGLYEQYF
TRBV3-1	TRBJ2-7	CASSHSGGHSYEQYF
TRBV7-2	TRBJ2-3	CASSLEGAADTQYF
TRBV27	TRBJ1-5	CATSETGVVKGNQPQHF